This TCR beta chain comes out of a study of early T cells in non-severe SARS-CoV-2 infection (dated by TCRdb to the early 2020s). In the study overall: Because TCR sequencing was done on bulk RNA from unsorted whole blood, the alpha and beta chains could not be paired. The research as a whole found: Matching against VDJdb was skewed toward anti-spike CD8 responses, likely underestimated virus-specific expansions, and missed private and CD4 specificities.

Comments on this clonotype: This receptor's antigen is unknown. Base qualities are not provided; no much larger clone lies one nucleotide away.

The study was a case-control design nested within a healthcare worker cohort in London, UK, with weekly nasopharyngeal swab PCR tests and blood sampling. Healthcare workers were recruited during the week of the UK lockdown, between 23 and 31 March 2020, and followed weekly for up to 16 weeks. Library construction relied on 5' RACE. TCRdb records NextSeq 500 as the sequencer. Unique molecular identifiers were attached to individual cDNA molecules in the TCR library protocol so that sequencing error and PCR bias could be corrected. TCR alpha and beta chains were both sequenced, and the abundances of alpha and beta sequences in each sample were closely correlated with each other. For the original study's pipeline: Decombinator V4 was used to annotate the V gene, J gene and CDR3 of the TCR sequences. TCRs were defined as expanded if a significant change between any two time points was detected under a Poisson model with p below 0.0001. TCR abundances were normalised to the total number of TCRs sequenced in each sample and reported as counts per million. MAIT TCRs were defined by TRAV1-2 paired with TRAJ12, TRAJ20 or TRAJ33, and iNKT TCRs by TRAV10 paired with TRAJ18. VDJdb, accessed 1 November 2021, was searched for CMV, EBV and SARS-CoV-2 annotated TCRs, excluding TCRs annotated for multiple antigens. TCRdb handled the public reads itself, with Q25 trimming in fastp and clone calling in MiXCR, and kept productive beta chains. Each entry is one CDR3 protein sequence, shown with its most common DNA and genes. TCRdb, not the original authors, processed these V and J calls. The sample contains approximately 46,000 distinct CDR3 sequences, under 30% of them found a single time. Approximately 4.5% of the sample comes from the top ten.

CDR1 and CDR2 are drawn from the germline V gene (reference sequence): LNHNV, YYDKDF. From its cysteine to its phenylalanine, the CDR3 spans 13 amino acids. Only the CDR3 region is kept as DNA, spanning 39 bases read in frame from base 1. The V end loses 4 bases and the J end loses 8 bases, and a stretch of 9 bases separates them. The rearrangement combines TRBV15 with TRBJ1-6; D gene: possibly TRBD1, on 5 matching bases. The TCR originated in an adult who was a healthcare worker with PCR-confirmed SARS-CoV-2 infection or an uninfected control (not recorded which). Sample: whole blood, taken at baseline. This receptor carries the CDR3 CATSTRVDSPLHF. DNA sequence: TGTGCCACCAGCACCAGGGTGGATTCACCCCTCCACTTT. Here the CDR3 is joined to the reference TRBV15 and TRBJ1-6 genes, and the full variable domain is: DAMVIQNPRYQVTQFGKPVTLSCSQTLNHNVMYWYQQKSSQAPKLLFHYYDKDFNNEADTPDNFQSRRPNTSFCFLDIRSPGLGDTAMYLCATSTRVDSPLHFGNGTRLTVT.